The sequence of this T cell receptor (beta chain) was determined in a study of shared clonotypes between healthy human individuals. Across the study: The composition of the donors was a couple of women and a few men aged 18 to 49. General observations from the study: Tissues were not sampled, only blood, and their repertoires likely differ.

About this clone: Its target is not known.

Only in-frame clones appear in the TCRdb table, and some are missing; sequencing was by immunoSEQ multiplex PCR. The profile shows about 490,000 clones, 81% of them singletons. Germline loops: CDR1 SGHAT, CDR2 FQNNGV. This CDR3 contains 15 residues. The V and J ends lost 7 bases and 4 bases respectively, with 19 bases between them. Healthy HIV-negative adults with no recent acute infections or vaccinations were recruited as donors. Samples left unsorted employed roughly 90 million PBMCs for genomic DNA. The J gene is TRBJ1-1, the V gene TRBV11-2; no firm D call. The sequence came from a woman in her thirties or forties in good health. Some clones in this sample may be carry-over from other donors' samples. The sequenced sample consisted of PBMCs. This CDR3 reads CASILGGRQSTEAFF. The CDR3 DNA follows: TGTGCCAGCATCCTAGGTGGGAGACAAAGCACTGAAGCTTTCTTT.